The sequence of this T cell receptor (beta chain) was determined in a study of cytomegalovirus exposure and HLA in healthy donors. General study points: Earlier findings revealed that most TCR beta V segments proved productive either about 90% or about 30% of the time. Presence/absence results assume similar sequencing depth per donor, which may not hold.

Notes on this clone: Its antigen remains unknown.

Vbeta (60) and Jbeta (13) primers were used in the PCR. Source study methods: Roughly 11 million shared chains were among 80 million or so unique TCR beta chains counted in a later analysis. The data were produced by immunoSEQ multiplex PCR, yet TCRdb's version contains in-frame clones alone and is incomplete. D and trimming were read from the DNA, whereas the V and J calls and clone size are those reported in that table. The sample shows around 200,000 clones, 77% of them seen only once. There are 14 residues in the CDR3. With V trimmed by 5 bases and J by 6 bases, 9 bases remained unmatched. The V gene's germline CDR1 is SGHRS and CDR2 YFSETQ.

The receptor was isolated from a woman aged 55-70 years in good health and CMV-seropositive. The rearrangement uses TRBV5-1 and TRBJ1-2; 8 bases are shared with TRBD1. The sequencing input was PBMCs. The CDR3 bases are TGCGCCAGCAGACGTGCGACAGGGGACGATGGCTACACCTTC. The encoded protein is CASRRATGDDGYTF.